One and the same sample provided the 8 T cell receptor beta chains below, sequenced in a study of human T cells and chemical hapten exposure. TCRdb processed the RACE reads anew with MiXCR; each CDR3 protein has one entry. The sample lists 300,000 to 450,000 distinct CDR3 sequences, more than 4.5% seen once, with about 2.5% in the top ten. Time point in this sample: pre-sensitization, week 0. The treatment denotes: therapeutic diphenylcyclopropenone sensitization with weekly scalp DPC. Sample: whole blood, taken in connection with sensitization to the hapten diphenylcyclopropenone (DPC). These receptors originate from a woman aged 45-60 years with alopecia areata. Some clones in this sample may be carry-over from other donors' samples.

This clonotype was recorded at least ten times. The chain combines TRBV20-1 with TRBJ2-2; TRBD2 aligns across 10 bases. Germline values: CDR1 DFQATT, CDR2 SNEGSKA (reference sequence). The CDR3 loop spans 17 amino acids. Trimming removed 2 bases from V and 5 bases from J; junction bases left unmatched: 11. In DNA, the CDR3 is TGCAGTGCTAGAAATCCTAGCGGGAGTGGTGGAACCGGGGAGCTGTTTTTT. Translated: CSARNPSGSGGTGELFF.

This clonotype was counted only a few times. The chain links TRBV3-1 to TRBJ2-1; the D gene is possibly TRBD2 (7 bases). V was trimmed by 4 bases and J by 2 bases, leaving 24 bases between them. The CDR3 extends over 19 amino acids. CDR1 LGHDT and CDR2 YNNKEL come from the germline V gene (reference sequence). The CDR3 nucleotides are TGTGCCAGCAGCCCGGGACATCATAGCGGGTCCGCGGCCTACAATGAGCAGTTCTTC. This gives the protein CASSPGHHSGSAAYNEQFF.

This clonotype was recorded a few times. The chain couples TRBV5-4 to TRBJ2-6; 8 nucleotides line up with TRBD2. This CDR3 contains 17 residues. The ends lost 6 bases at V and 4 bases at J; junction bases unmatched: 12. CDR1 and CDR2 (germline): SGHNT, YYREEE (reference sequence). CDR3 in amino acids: CASTRGGREPGANVLTF. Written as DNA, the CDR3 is TGTGCCAGCACCCGCGGGGGGCGCGAACCCGGGGCCAACGTCCTGACTTTC.

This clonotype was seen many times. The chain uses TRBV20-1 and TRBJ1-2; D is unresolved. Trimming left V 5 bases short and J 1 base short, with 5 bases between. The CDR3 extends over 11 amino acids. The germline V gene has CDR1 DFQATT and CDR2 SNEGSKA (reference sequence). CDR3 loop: CSAPDNYGYTF. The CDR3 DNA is TGCAGTGCTCCTGATAACTATGGCTACACCTTC.

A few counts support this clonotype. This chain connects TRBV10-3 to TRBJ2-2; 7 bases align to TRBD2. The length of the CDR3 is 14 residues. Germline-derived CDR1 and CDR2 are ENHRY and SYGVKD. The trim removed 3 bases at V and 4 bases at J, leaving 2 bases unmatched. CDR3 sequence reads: CAISDWGGTGELFF. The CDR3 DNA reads TGTGCCATCAGTGACTGGGGGGGCACCGGGGAGCTGTTTTTT.

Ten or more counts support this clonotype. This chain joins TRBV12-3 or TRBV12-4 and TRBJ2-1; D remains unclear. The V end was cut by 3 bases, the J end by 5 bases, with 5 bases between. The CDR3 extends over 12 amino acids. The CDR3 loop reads CASSFVNNEQFF. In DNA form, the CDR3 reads TGTGCCAGCAGTTTTGTTAACAATGAGCAGTTCTTC.

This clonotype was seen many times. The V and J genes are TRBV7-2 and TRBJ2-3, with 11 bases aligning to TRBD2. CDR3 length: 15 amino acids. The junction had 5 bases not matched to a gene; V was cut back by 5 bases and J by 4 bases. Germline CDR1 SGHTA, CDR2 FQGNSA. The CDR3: CASSARLAGSDTQYF. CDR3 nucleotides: TGTGCCAGCAGCGCCAGACTAGCGGGGTCAGATACGCAGTATTTT.

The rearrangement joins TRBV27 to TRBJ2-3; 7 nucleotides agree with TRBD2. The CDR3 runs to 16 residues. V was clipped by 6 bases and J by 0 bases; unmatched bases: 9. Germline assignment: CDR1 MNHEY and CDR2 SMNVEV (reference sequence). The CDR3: CASSPLADASTDTQYF. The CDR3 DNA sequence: TGTGCCAGCAGCCCCCTAGCGGATGCTAGCACAGATACGCAGTATTTT.